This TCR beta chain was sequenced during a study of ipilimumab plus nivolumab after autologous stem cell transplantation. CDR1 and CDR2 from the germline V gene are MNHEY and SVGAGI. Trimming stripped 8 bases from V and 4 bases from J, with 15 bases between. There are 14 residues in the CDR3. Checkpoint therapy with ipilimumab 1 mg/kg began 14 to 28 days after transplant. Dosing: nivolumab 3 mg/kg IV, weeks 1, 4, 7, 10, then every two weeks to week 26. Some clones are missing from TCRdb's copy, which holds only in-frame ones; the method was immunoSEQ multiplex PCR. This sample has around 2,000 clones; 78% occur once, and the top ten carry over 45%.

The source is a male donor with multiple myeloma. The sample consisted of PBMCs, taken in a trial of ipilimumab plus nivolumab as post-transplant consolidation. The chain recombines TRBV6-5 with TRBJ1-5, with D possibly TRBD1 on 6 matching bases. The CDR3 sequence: CASRGQADNQPQHF. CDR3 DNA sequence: TGTGCCAGCCGGGGGCAGGCCGATAATCAGCCCCAGCATTTT.